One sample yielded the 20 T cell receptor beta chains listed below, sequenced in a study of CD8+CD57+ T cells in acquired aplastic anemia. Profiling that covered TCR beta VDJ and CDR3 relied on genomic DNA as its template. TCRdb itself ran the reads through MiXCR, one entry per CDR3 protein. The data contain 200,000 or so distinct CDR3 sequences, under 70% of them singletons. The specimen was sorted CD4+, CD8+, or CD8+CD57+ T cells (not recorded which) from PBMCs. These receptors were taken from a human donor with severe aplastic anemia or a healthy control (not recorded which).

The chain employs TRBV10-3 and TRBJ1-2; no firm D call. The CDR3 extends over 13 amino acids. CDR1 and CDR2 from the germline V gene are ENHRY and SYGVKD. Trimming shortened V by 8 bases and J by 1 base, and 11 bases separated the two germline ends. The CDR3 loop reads CAIGEAFNYGYTF. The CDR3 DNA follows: TGTGCCATCGGGGAGGCTTTTAACTATGGCTACACCTTC.

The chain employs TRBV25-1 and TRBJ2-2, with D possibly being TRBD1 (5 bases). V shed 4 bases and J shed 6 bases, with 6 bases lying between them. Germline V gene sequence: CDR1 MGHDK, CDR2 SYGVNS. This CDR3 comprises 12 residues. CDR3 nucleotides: TGTGCCAGCAGTGGGACACCCGGGGAGCTGTTTTTT. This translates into CASSGTPGELFF.

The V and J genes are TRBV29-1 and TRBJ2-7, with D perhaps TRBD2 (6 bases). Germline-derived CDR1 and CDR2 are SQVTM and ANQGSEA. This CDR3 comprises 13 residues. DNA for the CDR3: TGCAGTGCTCCTCGTCGCGGGACCTACGAGCAGTACTTC. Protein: CSAPRRGTYEQYF.

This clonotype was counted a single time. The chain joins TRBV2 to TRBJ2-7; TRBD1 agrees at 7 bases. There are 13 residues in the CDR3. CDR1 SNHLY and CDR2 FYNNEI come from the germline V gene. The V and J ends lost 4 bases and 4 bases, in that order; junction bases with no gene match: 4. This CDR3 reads CASSGQGFYEQYF. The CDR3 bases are TGTGCCAGCAGTGGACAGGGCTTTTACGAGCAGTACTTC. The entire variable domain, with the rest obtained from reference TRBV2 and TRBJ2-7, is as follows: EPEVTQTPSHQVTQMGQEVILRCVPISNHLYFYWYRQILGQKVEFLVSFYNNEISEKSEIFDDQFSVERPDGSNFTLKIRSTKLEDSAMYFCASSGQGFYEQYFGPGTRLTVT.

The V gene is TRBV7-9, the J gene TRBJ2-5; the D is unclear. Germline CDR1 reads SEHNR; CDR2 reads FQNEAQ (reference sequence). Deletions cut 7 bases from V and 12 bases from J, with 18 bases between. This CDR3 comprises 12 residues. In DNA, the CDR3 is TGTGCCAGCACCAGCTATATAGGAGAAGAGTACTTC. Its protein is CASTSYIGEEYF.

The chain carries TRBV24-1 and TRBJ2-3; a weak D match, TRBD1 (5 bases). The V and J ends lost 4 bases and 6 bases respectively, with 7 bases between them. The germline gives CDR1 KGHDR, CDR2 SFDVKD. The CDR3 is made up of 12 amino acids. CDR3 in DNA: TGTGCCACCAGTGAAGCAGGGGATACGCAGTATTTT. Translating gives CATSEAGDTQYF.

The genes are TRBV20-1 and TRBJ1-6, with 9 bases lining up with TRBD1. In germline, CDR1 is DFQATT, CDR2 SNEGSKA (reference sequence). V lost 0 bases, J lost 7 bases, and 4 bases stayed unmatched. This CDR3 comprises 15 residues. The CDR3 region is CSARERTGENSPLHF. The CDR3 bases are TGCAGTGCTAGAGAGAGGACAGGGGAGAATTCACCCCTCCACTTT.

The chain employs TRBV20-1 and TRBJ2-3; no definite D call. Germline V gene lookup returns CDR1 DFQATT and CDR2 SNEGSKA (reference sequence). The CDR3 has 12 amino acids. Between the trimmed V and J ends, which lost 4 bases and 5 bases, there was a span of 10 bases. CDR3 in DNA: TGCAGTGCTAAGAAAGGGCAAGATACGCAGTATTTT. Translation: CSAKKGQDTQYF.

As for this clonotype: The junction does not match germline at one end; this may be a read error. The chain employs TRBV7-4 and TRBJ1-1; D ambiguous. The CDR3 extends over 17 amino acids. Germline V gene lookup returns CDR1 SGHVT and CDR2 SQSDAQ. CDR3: CASSLAAVGKLNTEAFF. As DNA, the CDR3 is TGTGCCAGCAGTTTAGCCGCGGTGGGGAAACTAAACACTGAAGCTTTCTTT.

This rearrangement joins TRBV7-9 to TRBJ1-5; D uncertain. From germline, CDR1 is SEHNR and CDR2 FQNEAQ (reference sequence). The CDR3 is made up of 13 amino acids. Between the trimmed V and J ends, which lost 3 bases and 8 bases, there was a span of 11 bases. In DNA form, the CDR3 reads TGTGCCAGCAGCTTTTCGGGGTTGGAGCCCCAGCATTTT. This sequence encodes CASSFSGLEPQHF.

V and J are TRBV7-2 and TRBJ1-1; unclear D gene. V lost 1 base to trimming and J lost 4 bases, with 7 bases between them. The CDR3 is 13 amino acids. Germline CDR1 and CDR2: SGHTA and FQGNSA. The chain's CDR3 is CASSLGSVTEAFF. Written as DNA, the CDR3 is TGTGCCAGCAGCTTAGGTTCTGTCACTGAAGCTTTCTTT.

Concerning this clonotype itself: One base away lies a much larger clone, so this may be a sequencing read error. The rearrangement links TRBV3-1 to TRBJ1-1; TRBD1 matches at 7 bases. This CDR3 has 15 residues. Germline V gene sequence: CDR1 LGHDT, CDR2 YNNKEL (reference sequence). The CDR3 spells CASSPRDRLKTEAFF. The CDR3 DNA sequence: TGTGCCAGCAGCCCCCGGGACAGACTGAAAACTGAAGCTTTCTTT.

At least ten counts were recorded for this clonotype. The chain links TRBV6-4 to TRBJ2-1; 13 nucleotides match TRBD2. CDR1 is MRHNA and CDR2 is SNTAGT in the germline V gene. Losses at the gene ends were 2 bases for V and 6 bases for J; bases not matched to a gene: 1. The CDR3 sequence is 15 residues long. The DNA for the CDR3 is TGTGCCAGCAGTGACACTAGCGGGGGGGCCAATGAGCAGTTCTTC. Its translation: CASSDTSGGANEQFF.

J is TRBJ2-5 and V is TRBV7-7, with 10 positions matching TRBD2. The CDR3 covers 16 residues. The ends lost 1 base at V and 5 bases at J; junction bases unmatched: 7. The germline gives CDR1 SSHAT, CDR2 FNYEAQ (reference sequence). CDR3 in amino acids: CASSLGASGRGETQYF. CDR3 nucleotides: TGTGCCAGCAGCTTAGGGGCTAGCGGGAGAGGGGAGACCCAGTACTTC.

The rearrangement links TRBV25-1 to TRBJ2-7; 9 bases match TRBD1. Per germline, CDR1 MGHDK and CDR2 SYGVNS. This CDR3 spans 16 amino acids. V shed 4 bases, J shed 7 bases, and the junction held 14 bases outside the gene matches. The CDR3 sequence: CASSVSLGQGPREQYF. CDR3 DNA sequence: TGTGCCAGCAGTGTATCCCTGGGACAGGGTCCTCGGGAGCAGTACTTC.

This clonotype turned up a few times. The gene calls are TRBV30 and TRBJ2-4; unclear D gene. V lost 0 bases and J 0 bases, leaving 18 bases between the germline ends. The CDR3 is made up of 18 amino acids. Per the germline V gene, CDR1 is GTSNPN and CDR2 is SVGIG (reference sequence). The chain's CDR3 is CAWSVLQTPSLAKNIQYF. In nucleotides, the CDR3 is TGTGCCTGGAGTGTACTACAAACACCATCTCTAGCCAAAAACATTCAGTACTTC.

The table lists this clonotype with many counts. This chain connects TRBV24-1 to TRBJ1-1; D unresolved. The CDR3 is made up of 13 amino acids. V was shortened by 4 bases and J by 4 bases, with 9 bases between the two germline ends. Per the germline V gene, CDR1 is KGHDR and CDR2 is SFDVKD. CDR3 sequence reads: CATSDLVSTEAFF. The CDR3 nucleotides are TGTGCCACCAGTGACCTGGTTTCCACTGAAGCTTTCTTT.

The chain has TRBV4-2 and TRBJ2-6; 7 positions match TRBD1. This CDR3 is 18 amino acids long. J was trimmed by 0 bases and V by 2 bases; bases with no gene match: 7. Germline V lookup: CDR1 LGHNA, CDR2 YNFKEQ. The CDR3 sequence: CASSQSQGEFSGANVLTF. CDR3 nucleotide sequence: TGTGCCAGCAGCCAAAGTCAGGGGGAGTTCTCTGGGGCCAACGTCCTGACTTTC.

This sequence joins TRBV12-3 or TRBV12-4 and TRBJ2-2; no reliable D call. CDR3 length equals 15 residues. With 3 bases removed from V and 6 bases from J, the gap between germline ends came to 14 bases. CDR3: CASSFNGHPAGELFF. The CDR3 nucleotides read TGTGCCAGCAGTTTTAATGGTCATCCCGCCGGGGAGCTGTTTTTT.

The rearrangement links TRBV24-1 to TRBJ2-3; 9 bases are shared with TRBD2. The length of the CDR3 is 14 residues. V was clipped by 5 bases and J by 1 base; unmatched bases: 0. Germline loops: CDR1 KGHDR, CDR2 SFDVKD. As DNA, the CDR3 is TGTGCCACCAGTGGACTAGCGGGCACAGATACGCAGTATTTT. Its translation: CATSGLAGTDTQYF.